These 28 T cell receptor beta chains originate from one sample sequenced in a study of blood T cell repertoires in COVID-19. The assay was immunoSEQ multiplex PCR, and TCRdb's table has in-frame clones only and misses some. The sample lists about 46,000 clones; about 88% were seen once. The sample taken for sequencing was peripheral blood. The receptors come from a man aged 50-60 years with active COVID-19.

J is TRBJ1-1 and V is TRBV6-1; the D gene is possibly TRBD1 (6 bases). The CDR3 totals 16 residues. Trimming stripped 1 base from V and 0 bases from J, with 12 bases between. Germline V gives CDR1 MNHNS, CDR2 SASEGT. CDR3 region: CASSEGRGRLNTEAFF. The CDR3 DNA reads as TGTGCCAGCAGTGAAGGCAGGGGCCGACTGAACACTGAAGCTTTCTTT.

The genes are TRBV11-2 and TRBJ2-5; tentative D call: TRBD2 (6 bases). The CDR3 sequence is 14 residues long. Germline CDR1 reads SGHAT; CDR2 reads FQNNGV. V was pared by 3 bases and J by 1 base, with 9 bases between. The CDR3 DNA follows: TGTGCCAGCAGCTTTGGAGGGGCCCAAGAGACCCAGTACTTC. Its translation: CASSFGGAQETQYF.

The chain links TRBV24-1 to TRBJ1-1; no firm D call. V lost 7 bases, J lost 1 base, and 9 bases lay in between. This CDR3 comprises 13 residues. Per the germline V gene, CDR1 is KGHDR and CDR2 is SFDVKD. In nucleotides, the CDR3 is TGTGCCACCAGGCGGGGAACGAACACTGAAGCTTTCTTT. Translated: CATRRGTNTEAFF.

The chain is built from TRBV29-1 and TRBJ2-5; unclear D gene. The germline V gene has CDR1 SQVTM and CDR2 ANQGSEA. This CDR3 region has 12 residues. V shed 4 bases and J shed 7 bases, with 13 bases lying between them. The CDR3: CSVAIDPGTQYF. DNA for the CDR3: TGCAGCGTTGCTATTGACCCGGGGACCCAGTACTTC. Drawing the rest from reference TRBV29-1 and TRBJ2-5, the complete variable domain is SAVISQKPSRDICQRGTSLTIQCQVDSQVTMMFWYRQQPGQSLTLIATANQGSEATYESGFVIDKFPISRPNLTFSTLTVSNMSPEDSSIYLCSVAIDPGTQYFGPGTRLLVL.

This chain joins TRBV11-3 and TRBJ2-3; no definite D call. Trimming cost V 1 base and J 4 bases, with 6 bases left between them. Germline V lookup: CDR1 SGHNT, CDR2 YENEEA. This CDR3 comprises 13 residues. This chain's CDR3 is CASSLGSADTQYF. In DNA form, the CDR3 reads TGTGCCAGCAGCTTAGGGTCGGCAGATACGCAGTATTTT. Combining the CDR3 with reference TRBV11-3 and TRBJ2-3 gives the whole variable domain EAGVVQSPRYKIIEKKQPVAFWCNPISGHNTLYWYLQNLGQGPELLIRYENEEAVDDSQLPKDRFSAERLKGVDSTLKIQPAELGDSAVYLCASSLGSADTQYFGPGTRLTVL.

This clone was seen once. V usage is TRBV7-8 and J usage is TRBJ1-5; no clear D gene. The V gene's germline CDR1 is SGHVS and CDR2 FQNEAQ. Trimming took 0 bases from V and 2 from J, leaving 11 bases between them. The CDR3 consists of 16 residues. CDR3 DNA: TGTGCCAGCAGCTTAGCGCGTCTACAGCGCAATCAGCCCCAGCATTTT. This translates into CASSLARLQRNQPQHF.

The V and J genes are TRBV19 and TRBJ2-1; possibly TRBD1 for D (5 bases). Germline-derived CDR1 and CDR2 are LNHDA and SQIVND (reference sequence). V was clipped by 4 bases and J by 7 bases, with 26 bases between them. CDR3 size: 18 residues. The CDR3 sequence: CASSKRSGASPTSNEQFF. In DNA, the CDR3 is TGTGCCAGTAGTAAGAGGAGTGGGGCCAGCCCTACATCGAATGAGCAGTTCTTC.

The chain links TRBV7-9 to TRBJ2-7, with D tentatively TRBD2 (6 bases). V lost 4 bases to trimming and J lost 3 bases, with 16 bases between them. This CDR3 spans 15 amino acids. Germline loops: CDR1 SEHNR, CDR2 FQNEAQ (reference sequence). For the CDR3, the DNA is TGTGCCAGCAGCTCCCCCGGTGGAGGGAACTACGAGCAGTACTTC. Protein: CASSSPGGGNYEQYF.

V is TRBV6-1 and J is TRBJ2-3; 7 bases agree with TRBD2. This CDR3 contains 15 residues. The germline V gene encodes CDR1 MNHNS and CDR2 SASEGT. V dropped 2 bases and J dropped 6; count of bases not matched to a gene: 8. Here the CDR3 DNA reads TGTGCCAGCAGTGAACTAGCGGAGCCTGGGGATACGCAGTATTTT. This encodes CASSELAEPGDTQYF.

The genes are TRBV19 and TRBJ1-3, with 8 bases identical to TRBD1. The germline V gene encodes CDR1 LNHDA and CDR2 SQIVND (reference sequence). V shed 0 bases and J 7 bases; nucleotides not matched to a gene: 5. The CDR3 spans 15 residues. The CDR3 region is CASSIEAQGANTIYF. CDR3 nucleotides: TGTGCCAGTAGTATAGAGGCCCAGGGGGCTAACACCATATATTTT.

This CDR3 reads CASSFPRGVTDTQYF. In DNA form, the CDR3 reads TGCGCCAGCAGCTTCCCGCGGGGGGTGACAGATACGCAGTATTTT. The V and J genes are TRBV5-1 and TRBJ2-3, with 8 bases lining up with TRBD2. This CDR3 is 15 amino acids long. The germline gives CDR1 SGHRS, CDR2 YFSETQ. Losses at the gene ends were 2 bases for V and 3 bases for J; bases not matched to a gene: 5.

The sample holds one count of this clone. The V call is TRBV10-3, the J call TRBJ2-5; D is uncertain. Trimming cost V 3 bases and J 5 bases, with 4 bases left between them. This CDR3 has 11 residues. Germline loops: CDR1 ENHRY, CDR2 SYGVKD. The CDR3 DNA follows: TGTGCCATCAGTGAAGCCGAGACCCAGTACTTC. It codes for CAISEAETQYF.

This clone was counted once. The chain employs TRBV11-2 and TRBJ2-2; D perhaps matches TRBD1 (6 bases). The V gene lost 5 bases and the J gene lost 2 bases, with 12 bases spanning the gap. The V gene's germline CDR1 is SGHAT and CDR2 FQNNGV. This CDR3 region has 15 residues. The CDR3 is CASSRDRINTGELFF. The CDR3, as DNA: TGTGCCAGCAGCCGTGACAGGATCAACACCGGGGAGCTGTTTTTT.

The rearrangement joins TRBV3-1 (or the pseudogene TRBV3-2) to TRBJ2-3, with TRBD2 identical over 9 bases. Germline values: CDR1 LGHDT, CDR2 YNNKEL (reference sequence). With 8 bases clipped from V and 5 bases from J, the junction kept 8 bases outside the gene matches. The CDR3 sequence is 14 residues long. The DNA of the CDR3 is TGTGCCAGCCAGATAGCGGGGGCGGTAGATACGCAGTATTTT. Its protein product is CASQIAGAVDTQYF.

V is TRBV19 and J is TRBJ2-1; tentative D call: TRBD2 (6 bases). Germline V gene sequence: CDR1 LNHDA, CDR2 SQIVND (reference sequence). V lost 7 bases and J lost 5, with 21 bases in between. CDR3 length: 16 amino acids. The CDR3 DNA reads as TGTGCCAGTACCGAGACCGCGAGGTGGGGGGACAATGAGCAGTTCTTC. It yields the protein CASTETARWGDNEQFF.

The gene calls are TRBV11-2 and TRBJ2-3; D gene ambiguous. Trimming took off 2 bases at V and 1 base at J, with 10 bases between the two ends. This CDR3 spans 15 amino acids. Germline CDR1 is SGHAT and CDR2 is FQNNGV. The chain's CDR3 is CASSLTRRRTDTQYF. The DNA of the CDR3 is TGTGCCAGCAGCTTAACAAGGAGACGCACAGATACGCAGTATTTT.

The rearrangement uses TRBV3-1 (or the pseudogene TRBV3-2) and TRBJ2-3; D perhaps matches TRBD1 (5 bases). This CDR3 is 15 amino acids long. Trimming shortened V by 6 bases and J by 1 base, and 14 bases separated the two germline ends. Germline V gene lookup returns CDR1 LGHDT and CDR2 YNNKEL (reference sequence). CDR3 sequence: CASSTWGYGTDTQYF. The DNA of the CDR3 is TGTGCCAGCAGTACCTGGGGCTACGGCACAGATACGCAGTATTTT.

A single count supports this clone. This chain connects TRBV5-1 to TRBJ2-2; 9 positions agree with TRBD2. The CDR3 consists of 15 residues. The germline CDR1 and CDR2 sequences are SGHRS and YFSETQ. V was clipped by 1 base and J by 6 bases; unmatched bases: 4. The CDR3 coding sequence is TGCGCCAGCAGCTTGACTAGCGGGCGGTCCGGGGAGCTGTTTTTT. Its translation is CASSLTSGRSGELFF.

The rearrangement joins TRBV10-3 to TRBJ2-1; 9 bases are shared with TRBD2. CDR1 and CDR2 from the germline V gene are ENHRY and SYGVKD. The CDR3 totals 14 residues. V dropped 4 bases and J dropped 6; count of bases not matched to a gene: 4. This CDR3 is CAISGLAESNEQFF. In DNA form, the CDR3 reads TGTGCCATCAGTGGACTAGCGGAATCCAATGAGCAGTTCTTC.

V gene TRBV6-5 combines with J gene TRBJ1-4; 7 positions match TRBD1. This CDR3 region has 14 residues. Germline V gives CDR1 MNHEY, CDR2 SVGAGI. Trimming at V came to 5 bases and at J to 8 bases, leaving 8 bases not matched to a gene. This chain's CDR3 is CASSIQGRREKLFF. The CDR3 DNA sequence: TGTGCCAGCAGTATACAGGGGCGAAGGGAAAAACTGTTTTTT.

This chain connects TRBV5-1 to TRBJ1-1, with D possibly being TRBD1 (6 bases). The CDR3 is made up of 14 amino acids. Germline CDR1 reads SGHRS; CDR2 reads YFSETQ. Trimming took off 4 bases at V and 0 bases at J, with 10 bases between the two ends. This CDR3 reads CASSGNRVNTEAFF. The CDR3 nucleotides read TGCGCCAGCAGCGGTAACAGGGTGAACACTGAAGCTTTCTTT.

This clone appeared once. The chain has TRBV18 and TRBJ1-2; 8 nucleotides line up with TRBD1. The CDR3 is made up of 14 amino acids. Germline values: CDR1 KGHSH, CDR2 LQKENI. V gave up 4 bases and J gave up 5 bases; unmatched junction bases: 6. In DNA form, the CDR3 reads TGTGCCAGCTCACAGACAGGGGAGAAGTATGGCTACACCTTC. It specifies CASSQTGEKYGYTF. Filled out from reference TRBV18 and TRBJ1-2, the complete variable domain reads NAGVMQNPRHLVRRRGQEARLRCSPMKGHSHVYWYRQLPEEGLKFMVYLQKENIIDESGMPKERFSAEFPKEGPSILRIQQVVRGDSAAYFCASSQTGEKYGYTFGSGTRLTVV.

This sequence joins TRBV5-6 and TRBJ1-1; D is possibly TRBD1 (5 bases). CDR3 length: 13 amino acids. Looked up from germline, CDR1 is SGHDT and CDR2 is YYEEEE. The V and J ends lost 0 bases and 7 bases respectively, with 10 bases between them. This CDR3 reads CASSLVAGDEAFF. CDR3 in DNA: TGTGCCAGCAGCTTGGTAGCGGGGGATGAAGCTTTCTTT. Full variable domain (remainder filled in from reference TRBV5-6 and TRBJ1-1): DAGVTQSPTHLIKTRGQQVTLRCSPKSGHDTVSWYQQALGQGPQFIFQYYEEEERQRGNFPDRFSGHQFPNYSSELNVNALLLGDSALYLCASSLVAGDEAFFGQGTRLTVV.

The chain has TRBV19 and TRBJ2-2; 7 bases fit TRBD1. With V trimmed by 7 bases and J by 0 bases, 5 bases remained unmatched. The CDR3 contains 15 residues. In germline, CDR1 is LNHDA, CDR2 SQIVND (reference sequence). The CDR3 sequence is CASTSQGTNTGELFF. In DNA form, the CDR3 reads TGTGCCAGTACGTCACAGGGGACGAACACCGGGGAGCTGTTTTTT.

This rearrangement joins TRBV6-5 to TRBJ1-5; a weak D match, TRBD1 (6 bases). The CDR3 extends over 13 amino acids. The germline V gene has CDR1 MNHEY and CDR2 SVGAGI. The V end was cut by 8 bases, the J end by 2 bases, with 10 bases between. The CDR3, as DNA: TGTGCCAGCCGACAGGTTGGCAATCAGCCCCAGCATTTT. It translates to CASRQVGNQPQHF.

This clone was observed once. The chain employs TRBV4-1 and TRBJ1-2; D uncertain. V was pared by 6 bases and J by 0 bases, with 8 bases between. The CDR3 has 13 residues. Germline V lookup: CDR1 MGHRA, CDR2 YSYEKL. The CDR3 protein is CASRGGANYGYTF. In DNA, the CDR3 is TGCGCCAGCAGAGGAGGAGCTAACTATGGCTACACCTTC.

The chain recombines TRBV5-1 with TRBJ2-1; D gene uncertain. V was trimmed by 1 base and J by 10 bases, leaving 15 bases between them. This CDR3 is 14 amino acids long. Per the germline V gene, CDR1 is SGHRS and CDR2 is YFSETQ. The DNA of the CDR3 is TGCGCCAGCAGCTTGCCGTCCTACACCAGGGAGCAGTTCTTC. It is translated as CASSLPSYTREQFF.

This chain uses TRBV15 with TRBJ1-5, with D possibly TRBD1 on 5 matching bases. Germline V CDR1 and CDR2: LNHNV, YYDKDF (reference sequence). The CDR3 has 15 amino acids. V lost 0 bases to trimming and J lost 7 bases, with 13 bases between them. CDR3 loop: CATSREGGEGQPQHF. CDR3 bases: TGTGCCACCAGCAGAGAGGGGGGGGAAGGGCAGCCCCAGCATTTT.